This T cell receptor beta chain is drawn from a study of vaccination effects on CD4 cells after COVID-19. Libraries were prepared by immunoSEQ multiplex PCR; TCRdb keeps only in-frame clonotypes and omits some of them. The sample has roughly 50,000 clones; roughly 80% are singletons. Study results and limitations: Common cold coronaviruses were cross-recognized by only 1 of 255 vaccine-induced clones in healthy vaccinees. Late after vaccination, infection- and vaccine-induced clones showed marked clonal contraction.

In regard to this clone: Its cognate antigen is unknown.

Sequencing was preceded by expansion of antigen-specific CD4+ T cells with viral peptide pools in the ViraFEST assay. Following a roughly ten-day culture, CD4+ T cells were purified. Each culture well received approximately 2 million PBMC. These cells were then cultured in IMDM with 7.5 to 10 IU/ml IL-2 and 8.5 to 10 ug/ml peptides. Half-medium changes using IL-2 medium occurred on days 3 and 7. Specimen: CD4+ T cells from PBMCs cultured with HCoV-229E spike peptides, collected before COVID-19 vaccination. The receptor's source is a human donor who received a COVID-19 vaccine.

The CDR3 here is CASSDTGRENIQYF. CDR3 bases: TGTGCCAGCAGCGACACAGGGAGGGAAAACATTCAGTACTTC. V gene TRBV7-2 combines with J gene TRBJ2-4; maybe TRBD2 (7 bases). The V gene lost 5 bases and the J gene lost 5 bases, with 13 bases spanning the gap. The germline gives CDR1 SGHTA, CDR2 FQGNSA. The CDR3 sequence is 14 residues long.